This is a list of T cell receptor beta chains from one sample in a study of blood T cell repertoires in COVID-19. Clones were sequenced by immunoSEQ multiplex PCR, and TCRdb holds only the in-frame ones, with some missing. The sample carries a few hundred thousand clones, around nine tenths recorded once. Sample: peripheral blood. The receptor set was obtained from a woman in her 70s with COVID-19, enrolled during active disease. The CDR3 runs from the conserved cysteine through the conserved F or W. A D gene is named only where the DNA matches it firmly. Part of the rows lack a size; the others show once, few, many or a class for expanded clones.

v_call	j_call	clone_size	d_call	cdr3_aa	cdr3_nt
TRBV4-2	TRBJ1-4	-	TRBD1	CASSPNTGGQEKLFF	TGTGCCAGCAGCCCTAATACAGGGGGTCAAGAAAAACTGTTTTTT
TRBV9	TRBJ1-1	-	-	CASSVEHMNTEAFF	TGTGCCAGCAGCGTCGAACATATGAACACTGAAGCTTTCTTT
TRBV28	TRBJ2-7	-	TRBD1	CASSTGQKNSYEQYF	TGTGCCAGCAGCACGGGACAGAAAAACTCCTACGAGCAGTACTTC
TRBV27	TRBJ2-1	-	-	CASCRWEKFNEQFF	TGTGCCAGCTGTCGGTGGGAGAAGTTTAATGAGCAGTTCTTC
TRBV4-1	TRBJ2-3	-	TRBD2	CASSQGGDSGRTDTQYF	TGCGCCAGCAGCCAAGGTGGAGATAGCGGGAGAACAGATACGCAGTATTTT
TRBV18	TRBJ1-2	-	-	CASSSLGRDYGYTF	TGTGCCAGCTCCTCCCTTGGCAGGGATTATGGCTACACCTTC
TRBV23-1	TRBJ2-1	-	TRBD1	CASSQSWRQGFDEQFF	TGCGCCAGCAGTCAATCGTGGAGACAGGGCTTCGATGAGCAGTTCTTC
TRBV2	TRBJ2-2	-	-	CASSEEGVVTGELFF	TGTGCCAGCAGTGAAGAGGGAGTGGTCACCGGGGAGCTGTTTTTT
TRBV11-3	TRBJ2-1	-	TRBD2	CASSLAGGLVNEQFF	TGTGCCAGCAGCTTGGCGGGAGGCCTAGTGAATGAGCAGTTCTTC
TRBV21-1	TRBJ2-7	few	-	CASSKVGRRYYEQYF	TGTGCCAGCAGCAAAGTGGGTCGGAGGTACTACGAGCAGTACTTC
TRBV3-1/TRBV3-2	TRBJ2-5	-	-	CASSQDLGLGAWETQYF	TGTGCCAGCAGCCAAGATCTGGGTCTGGGGGCTTGGGAGACCCAGTACTTC
TRBV6-4	TRBJ1-5	-	-	CASRSSPRSKNQPQHF	TGTGCCAGCAGATCCTCCCCCCGAAGCAAGAATCAGCCCCAGCATTTT
TRBV28	TRBJ1-3	-	-	CASSPRGIPNTIYF	TGTGCCAGCAGTCCTAGGGGTATACCAAACACCATATATTTT
TRBV6-4	TRBJ1-2	-	-	CASSPQALGGYTF	TGTGCCAGCAGTCCACAGGCCTTGGGTGGCTACACCTTC
TRBV10-3	TRBJ2-5	-	-	CAIREGPGETQYF	TGTGCCATCAGGGAAGGGCCAGGGGAGACCCAGTACTTC
TRBV30	TRBJ2-2	-	TRBD1	CAWRTGGAGELFF	TGTGCCTGGAGGACAGGGGGAGCCGGGGAGCTGTTTTTT
TRBV15	TRBJ1-2	once	-	CATSRVLDYGGYTF	TGTGCCACCAGCAGAGTTTTAGATTACGGTGGCTACACCTTC
TRBV6-5	TRBJ1-6	-	-	CASIGIQGLGSPLHF	TGTGCCAGCATCGGTATTCAGGGATTGGGTTCACCCCTCCACTTT
TRBV18	TRBJ2-2	-	-	CASSPVRGNTGELFF	TGTGCCAGCTCACCGGTCAGGGGGAACACCGGGGAGCTGTTTTTT
TRBV11-3	TRBJ1-4	once	-	CASSQRGGGREKLFF	TGTGCCAGCAGCCAGCGGGGAGGGGGAAGAGAAAAACTGTTTTTT